The 11 T cell receptor beta chains below all came from one sample that was sequenced in a study of Ad26.COV2.S vaccination and SARS-CoV-2 variants. The sample's treatment: over 15 received Ad26.COV2.S at low or high dose, single or two shots; about 5 received placebo; per-sample allocation not given. Sampling was done on day 63 after the first vaccine or placebo injection. The protocol was immunoSEQ multiplex PCR, while the TCRdb copy is restricted to in-frame clones and leaves out a portion. The sample yields approximately 410,000 clones, around 92% seen once. The sequences come from peripheral blood, collected in a trial of Ad26.COV2.S vaccine versus placebo. All receptors come from a person between 18 and 65 years old who received the Ad26.COV2.S COVID-19 vaccine or a placebo.

This chain joins TRBV3-1 (or the pseudogene TRBV3-2) and TRBJ1-6; maybe TRBD1 (5 bases). Between the trimmed V and J ends, which lost 8 bases and 10 bases, there was a span of 15 bases. CDR3 length: 13 residues. CDR1 is LGHDT, CDR2 YNNKEL, per germline (reference sequence). The CDR3 nucleotides are TGTGCCAGCCCGACAGAACTTCGGTCACCCCTCCACTTT. Encoded protein: CASPTELRSPLHF.

A single count supports this clone. The chain carries TRBV9 and TRBJ2-5, with 8 bases matching TRBD1. V shed 3 bases and J 4 bases; nucleotides not matched to a gene: 8. CDR3 length: 15 residues. Germline V CDR1 and CDR2: SGDLS, YYNGEE. The DNA for the CDR3 is TGTGCCAGCAGCGCCGAGGTCACAGGGGGAGAGACCCAGTACTTC. Amino acids: CASSAEVTGGETQYF.

This clone appeared a single time. The chain links TRBV7-8 to TRBJ2-1; D possibly uses TRBD1 or TRBD2 (5 bases each). Germline V lookup: CDR1 SGHVS, CDR2 FQNEAQ. The CDR3 spans 14 residues. V was cut by 5 bases and J by 7 bases, with 15 bases left in between. CDR3 nucleotides: TGTGCCAGCAGCCCCGGGGCGAGTGGGAATGAGCAGTTCTTC. Translated, it gives CASSPGASGNEQFF.

This chain uses TRBV1 with TRBJ2-3; the D call TRBD2 from the table was never checked on the DNA. TRBV1 counts as a pseudogene. The CDR3 is 20 residues long. The CDR3 reads CTSSQEGRTSEPPSTDTQYF. CDR3 bases: TGCACCAGCAGCCAAGAGGGGAGGACTAGCGAGCCCCCGAGCACAGATACGCAGTATTTT.

The V and J genes are TRBV19 and TRBJ2-3; D is possibly TRBD1 (6 bases). The germline V and J ends were trimmed by 5 bases and 12 bases, with 12 bases remaining between them. Germline V gives CDR1 LNHDA, CDR2 SQIVND (reference sequence). This CDR3 region has 11 residues. CDR3 DNA sequence: TGTGCCAGTAGTCGACAGGAATCCCAGTATTTT. Protein product: CASSRQESQYF. The variable domain in full, with the rest retrieved from reference TRBV19 and TRBJ2-3, is DGGITQSPKYLFRKEGQNVTLSCEQNLNHDAMYWYRQDPGQGLRLIYYSQIVNDFQKGDIAEGYSVSREKKESFPLTVTSAQKNPTAFYLCASSRQESQYFGPGTRLTVL.

Note on this clone: Different DNA sequences within this sample yield the same CDR3. The chain uses TRBV29-1 and TRBJ2-5; D ambiguous. Germline CDR1 and CDR2: SQVTM and ANQGSEA. This CDR3 is built from 10 residues. The V and J ends lost 5 bases and 1 base respectively, with 2 bases between them. This CDR3 reads CSVPQETQYF. CDR3 in DNA: TGCAGCGTTCCCCAAGAGACCCAGTACTTC.

The rearrangement links TRBV5-1 to TRBJ2-1, with 11 positions matching TRBD2. Trimming removed 1 base from V and 5 bases from J; junction bases left unmatched: 5. The CDR3 covers 16 residues. The germline gives CDR1 SGHRS, CDR2 YFSETQ. CDR3 sequence reads: CASSLPTSGGNNEQFF. The DNA of the CDR3 is TGCGCCAGCAGCTTGCCCACTAGCGGGGGAAACAATGAGCAGTTCTTC.

This clone was found once. The rearrangement uses TRBV18 and TRBJ1-2, with 7 bases identical to TRBD1. V dropped 3 bases and J dropped 3; count of bases not matched to a gene: 4. CDR3 length equals 14 residues. Per the germline V gene, CDR1 is KGHSH and CDR2 is LQKENI. The CDR3 is CASSPAGTDYGYTF. The CDR3 coding sequence is TGTGCCAGCTCACCCGCGGGGACAGACTATGGCTACACCTTC.

This chain joins TRBV21-1 and TRBJ1-1. TRBV21-1 is recorded as a pseudogene. The CDR3 has 15 amino acids. CDR3: CASSRGRGWNTEAFF. The CDR3 DNA reads as TGTGCCAGCAGTAGAGGGAGGGGCTGGAACACTGAAGCTTTCTTT.

This chain joins TRBV27 and TRBJ1-1; D unresolved. With 3 bases removed from V and 4 bases from J, the gap between germline ends came to 12 bases. The CDR3 totals 14 residues. The germline V gene encodes CDR1 MNHEY and CDR2 SMNVEV (reference sequence). CDR3 sequence: CASSFRGYGTEAFF. CDR3 bases: TGTGCCAGCAGTTTCCGGGGATATGGCACTGAAGCTTTCTTT.

This chain joins TRBV14 and TRBJ2-3; the D is unclear. Trimming pared 1 base from V and 0 bases from J, leaving 8 bases between. The germline V gene has CDR1 SGHDN and CDR2 FVKESK. This CDR3 region has 15 residues. CDR3 in amino acids: CASSQGNRSTDTQYF. CDR3 nucleotide sequence: TGTGCCAGCAGCCAAGGGAATAGGAGCACAGATACGCAGTATTTT.